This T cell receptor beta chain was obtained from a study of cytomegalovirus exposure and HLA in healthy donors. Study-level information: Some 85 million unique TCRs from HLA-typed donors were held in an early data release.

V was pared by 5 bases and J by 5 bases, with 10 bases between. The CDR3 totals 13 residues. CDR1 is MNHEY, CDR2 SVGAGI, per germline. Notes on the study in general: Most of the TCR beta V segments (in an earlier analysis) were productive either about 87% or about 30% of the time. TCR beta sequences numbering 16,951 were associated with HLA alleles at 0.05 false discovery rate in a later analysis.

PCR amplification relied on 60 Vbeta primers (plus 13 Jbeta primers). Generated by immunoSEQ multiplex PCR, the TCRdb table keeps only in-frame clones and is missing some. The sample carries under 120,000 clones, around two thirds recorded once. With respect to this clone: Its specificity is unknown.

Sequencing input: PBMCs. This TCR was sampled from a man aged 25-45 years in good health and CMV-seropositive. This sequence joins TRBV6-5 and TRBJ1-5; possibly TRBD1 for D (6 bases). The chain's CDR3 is CASSHRDDQPQHF. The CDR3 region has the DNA TGTGCCAGCAGTCACAGGGACGATCAGCCCCAGCATTTT.